The T cell receptor beta chain described here comes from a study of blood T cells in healthy people across ages. Germline V gene lookup returns CDR1 MNHEY and CDR2 SMNVEV (reference sequence). The V and J ends lost 4 bases and 3 bases respectively, with 17 bases between them. This CDR3 has 16 residues. Primers used in a second PCR of about 6 to 11 cycles were a sample-barcoded 5' primer and a J-beta primer mix. MiXCR, applied by TCRdb to the 5' RACE reads, yields one record per CDR3 protein. Of around 1,600,000 distinct CDR3 sequences listed, 40% to 45% are singletons. This clonotype was detected a few times.

Sequencing was performed on blood. This receptor was identified in a woman aged 18-29 years in good health. The chain combines TRBV27 with TRBJ2-3, with TRBD1 as a possible D gene (6 bases). The CDR3 here is CASSSPQGLVTDTQYF. The DNA for the CDR3 is TGTGCCAGCAGTTCACCTCAGGGGCTGGTGACAGATACGCAGTATTTT.